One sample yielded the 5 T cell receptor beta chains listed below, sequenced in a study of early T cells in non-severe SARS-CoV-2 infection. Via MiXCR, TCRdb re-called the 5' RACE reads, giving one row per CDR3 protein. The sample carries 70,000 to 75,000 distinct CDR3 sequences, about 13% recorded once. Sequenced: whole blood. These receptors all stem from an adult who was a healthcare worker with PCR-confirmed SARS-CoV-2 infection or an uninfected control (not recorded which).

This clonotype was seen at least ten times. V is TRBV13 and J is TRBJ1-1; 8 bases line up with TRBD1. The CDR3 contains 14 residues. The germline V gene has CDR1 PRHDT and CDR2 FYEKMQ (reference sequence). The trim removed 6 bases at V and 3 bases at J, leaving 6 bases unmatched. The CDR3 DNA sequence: TGTGCCAGCAGTCGGACAGGGAGCGACACTGAAGCTTTCTTT. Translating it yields CASSRTGSDTEAFF.

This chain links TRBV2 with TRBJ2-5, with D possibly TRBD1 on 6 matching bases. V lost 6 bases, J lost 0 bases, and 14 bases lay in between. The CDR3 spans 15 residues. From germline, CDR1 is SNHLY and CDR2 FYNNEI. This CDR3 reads CASRARQGYQETQYF. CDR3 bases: TGTGCCAGCAGAGCGCGCCAGGGGTACCAAGAGACCCAGTACTTC.

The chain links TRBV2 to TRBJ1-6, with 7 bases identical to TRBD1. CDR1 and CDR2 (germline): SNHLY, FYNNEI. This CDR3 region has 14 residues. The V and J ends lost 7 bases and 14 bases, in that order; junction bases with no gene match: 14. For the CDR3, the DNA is TGTGCCAGCAACCCTACAGGGGACCTTATAGCCCTCCACTTT. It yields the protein CASNPTGDLIALHF.

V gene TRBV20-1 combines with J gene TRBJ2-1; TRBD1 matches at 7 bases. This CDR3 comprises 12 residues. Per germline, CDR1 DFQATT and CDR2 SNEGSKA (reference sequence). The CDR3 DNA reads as TGCAGCACCGGGACAGCGGTGGATGAGCAGTTCTTC. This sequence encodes CSTGTAVDEQFF.

CDR3 amino acids: CASSLWQAQETQYF. Written as DNA, the CDR3 is TGTGCCAGCAGCCTATGGCAGGCTCAAGAGACCCAGTACTTC. The chain couples TRBV7-9 to TRBJ2-5, with D uncertain. This CDR3 has 14 residues. Germline V gene data show CDR1 as SEHNR and CDR2 as FQNEAQ (reference sequence). V lost 5 bases and J 2 bases, leaving 12 bases between the germline ends.